This entry is about one T cell receptor (beta chain). Next came a second PCR, run for about 7 to 12 cycles, which used a sample-barcoded 5' primer along with a J-beta primer mix. Using its own MiXCR run on the 5' RACE reads, TCRdb lists one record per CDR3 protein. The repertoire holds roughly 790,000 distinct CDR3 sequences, with about 42% as singletons. This record belongs to a study of blood T cells in healthy people across ages. The CDR3 runs to 15 residues. V dropped 1 base and J dropped 0; count of bases not matched to a gene: 2. Germline-derived CDR1 and CDR2 are KGHSH and LQKENI. The sequence was obtained from a woman aged 55-69 years in good health. The chain recombines TRBV18 with TRBJ1-2, with 7 positions matching TRBD1. Sample: blood. In nucleotides, the CDR3 is TGTGCCAGCTCACCACAGGGGGCGACTAACTATGGCTACACCTTC. Residues: CASSPQGATNYGYTF.